This entry describes one TCR beta chain. This CDR3 contains 15 residues. V shed 7 bases and J 1 base; nucleotides not matched to a gene: 2. The germline gives CDR1 SNHLY, CDR2 FYNNEI. The sample belongs to a study of OX40 agonist ivuxolimab in advanced cancers. In the study overall: Ivuxolimab is a fully human IgG2 antibody that activates OX40 (CD134).

Here immunoSEQ multiplex PCR was the method, and the copy in TCRdb shows in-frame clones only, minus some. Found here are 43,000 or so clones, 90% of them singletons; the top ten hold approximately 5.9%. The TCR was taken from an adult with an advanced solid tumor such as melanoma, head and neck, liver or kidney cancer. The specimen comprised CD4+ or CD8+ T cells sorted from blood, sampled in a trial of the OX40 agonist ivuxolimab. The rearrangement links TRBV2 to TRBJ2-2; TRBD2 matches 11 bases. CDR3 protein: CASTGTSGNTGELFF. Here the CDR3 DNA reads TGTGCCAGCACCGGGACTAGCGGGAACACCGGGGAGCTGTTTTTT.